The T cell receptor beta chain under discussion was sequenced for a study of cytomegalovirus exposure and HLA in healthy donors. The table lists this clone with a few counts. The antigen is not known. The CDR3 contains 17 residues. V dropped 4 bases and J dropped 8 bases, with 26 bases sitting between them. Per germline, CDR1 SGHVS and CDR2 FQNEAQ. The study ran its PCR with 60 Vbeta and 13 Jbeta primers. Clones were sequenced by immunoSEQ multiplex PCR, and TCRdb holds only the in-frame ones, with some missing. There are 150,000 to 200,000 clones in the sample; around 78% occur only once, and under 2% lies in the top ten. General study points: Later analysis demonstrated an association between a missense DCLRE1C variant and TCR beta V- and J-gene trimming.

The source is a man aged 18 to 30 in good health and CMV-seronegative. V is TRBV7-8 and J is TRBJ1-2; D may be TRBD1 (6 bases). Sequenced material: PBMCs. The CDR3 protein is CASSSPHREGAARGYTF. As DNA, the CDR3 is TGTGCCAGCAGCTCCCCCCACAGGGAAGGGGCGGCACGCGGCTACACCTTC.